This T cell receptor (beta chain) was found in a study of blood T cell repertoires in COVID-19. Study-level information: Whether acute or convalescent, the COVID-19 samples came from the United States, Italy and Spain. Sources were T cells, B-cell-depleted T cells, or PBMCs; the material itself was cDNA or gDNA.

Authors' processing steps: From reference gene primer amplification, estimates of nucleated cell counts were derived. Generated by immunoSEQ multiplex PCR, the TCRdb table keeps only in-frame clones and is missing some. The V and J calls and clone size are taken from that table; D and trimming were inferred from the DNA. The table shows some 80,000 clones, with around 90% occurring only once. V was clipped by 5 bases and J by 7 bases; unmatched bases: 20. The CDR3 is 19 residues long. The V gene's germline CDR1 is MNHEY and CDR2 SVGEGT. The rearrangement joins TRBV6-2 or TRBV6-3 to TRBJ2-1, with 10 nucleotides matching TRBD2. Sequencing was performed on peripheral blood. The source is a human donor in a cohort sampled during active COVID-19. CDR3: CASSGISVAGGQEGNEQFF. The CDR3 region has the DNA TGTGCCAGCAGTGGGATTTCGGTAGCGGGGGGACAGGAGGGGAATGAGCAGTTCTTC.